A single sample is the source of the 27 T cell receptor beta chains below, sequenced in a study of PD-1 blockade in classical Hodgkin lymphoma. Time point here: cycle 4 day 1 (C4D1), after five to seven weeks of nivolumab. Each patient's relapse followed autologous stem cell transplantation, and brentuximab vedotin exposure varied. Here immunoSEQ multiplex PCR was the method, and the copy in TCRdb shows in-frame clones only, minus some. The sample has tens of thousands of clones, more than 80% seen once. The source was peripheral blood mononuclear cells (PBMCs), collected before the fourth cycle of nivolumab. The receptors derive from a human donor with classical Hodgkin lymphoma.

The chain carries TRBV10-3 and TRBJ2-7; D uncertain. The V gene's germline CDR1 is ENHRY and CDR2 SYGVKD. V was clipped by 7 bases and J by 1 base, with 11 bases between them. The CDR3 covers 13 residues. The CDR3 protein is CAINGNSSYEQYF. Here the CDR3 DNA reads TGTGCCATCAATGGGAACAGTTCCTACGAGCAGTACTTC.

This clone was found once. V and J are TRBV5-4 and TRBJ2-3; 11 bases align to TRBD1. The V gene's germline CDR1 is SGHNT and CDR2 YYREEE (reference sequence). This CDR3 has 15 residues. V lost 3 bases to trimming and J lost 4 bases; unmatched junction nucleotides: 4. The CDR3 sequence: CASSYGQGAPDTQYF. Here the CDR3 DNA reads TGTGCCAGCAGCTACGGACAGGGGGCCCCAGATACGCAGTATTTT. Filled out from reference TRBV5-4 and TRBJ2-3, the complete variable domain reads ETGVTQSPTHLIKTRGQQVTLRCSSQSGHNTVSWYQQALGQGPQFIFQYYREEENGRGNFPPRFSGLQFPNYSSELNVNALELDDSALYLCASSYGQGAPDTQYFGPGTRLTVL.

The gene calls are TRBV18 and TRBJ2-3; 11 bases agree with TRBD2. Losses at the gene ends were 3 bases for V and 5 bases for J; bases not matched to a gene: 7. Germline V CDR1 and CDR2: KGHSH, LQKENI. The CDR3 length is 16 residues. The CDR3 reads CASSPKTSGAKDTQYF. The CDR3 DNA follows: TGTGCCAGCTCACCGAAGACTAGCGGGGCTAAAGATACGCAGTATTTT.

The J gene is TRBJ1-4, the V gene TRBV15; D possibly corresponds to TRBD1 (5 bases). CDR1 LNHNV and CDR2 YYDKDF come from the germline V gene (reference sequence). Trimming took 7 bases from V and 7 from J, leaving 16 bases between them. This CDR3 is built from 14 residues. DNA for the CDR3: TGTGCCACCAACCCGGGGGATCCGCTTGAAAAACTGTTTTTT. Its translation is CATNPGDPLEKLFF.

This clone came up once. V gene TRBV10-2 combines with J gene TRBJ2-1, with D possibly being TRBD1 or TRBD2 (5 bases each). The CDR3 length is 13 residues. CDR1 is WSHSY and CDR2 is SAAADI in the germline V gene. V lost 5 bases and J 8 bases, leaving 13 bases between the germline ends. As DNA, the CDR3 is TGCGCCAGCAGTAGGGACCCCTTGGATGAGCAGTTCTTC. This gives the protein CASSRDPLDEQFF.

CDR3 sequence (DNA): TGTGCCAGCAGCCTAGCGGGGGGCCCCACAGATACGCAGTATTTT. Translated: CASSLAGGPTDTQYF. This chain connects TRBV9 to TRBJ2-3, with 11 bases identical to TRBD2. Germline loops: CDR1 SGDLS, CDR2 YYNGEE. V trimming: 4 bases; J trimming: 2 bases; junction bases outside the gene matches: 3. This CDR3 comprises 15 residues.

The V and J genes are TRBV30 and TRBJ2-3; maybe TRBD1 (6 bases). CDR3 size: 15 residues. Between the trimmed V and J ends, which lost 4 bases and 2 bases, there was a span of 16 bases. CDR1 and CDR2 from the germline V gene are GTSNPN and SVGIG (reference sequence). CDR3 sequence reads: CAWTPGELFTDTQYF. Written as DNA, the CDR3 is TGTGCCTGGACCCCAGGGGAACTATTCACAGATACGCAGTATTTT.

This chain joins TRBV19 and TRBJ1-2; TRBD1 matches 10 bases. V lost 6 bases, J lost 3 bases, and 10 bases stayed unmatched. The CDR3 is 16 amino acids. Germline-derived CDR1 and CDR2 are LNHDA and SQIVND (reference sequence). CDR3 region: CASSPLTGGVDYGYTF. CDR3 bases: TGTGCCAGTAGCCCCTTGACAGGGGGCGTTGACTATGGCTACACCTTC.

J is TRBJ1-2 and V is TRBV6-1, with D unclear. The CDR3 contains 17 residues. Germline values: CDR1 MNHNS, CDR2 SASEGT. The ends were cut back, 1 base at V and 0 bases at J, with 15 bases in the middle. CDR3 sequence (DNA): TGTGCCAGCAGTGAAGAGGCCTCCAGGTGGACTAACTATGGCTACACCTTC. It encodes CASSEEASRWTNYGYTF.

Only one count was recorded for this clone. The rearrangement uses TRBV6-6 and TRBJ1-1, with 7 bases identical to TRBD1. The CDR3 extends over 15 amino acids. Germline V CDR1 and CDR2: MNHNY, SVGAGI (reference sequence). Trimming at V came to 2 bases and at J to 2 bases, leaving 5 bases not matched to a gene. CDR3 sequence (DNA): TGTGCCAGCAGTTACGCGACAGGGATCAACACTGAAGCTTTCTTT. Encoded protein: CASSYATGINTEAFF.

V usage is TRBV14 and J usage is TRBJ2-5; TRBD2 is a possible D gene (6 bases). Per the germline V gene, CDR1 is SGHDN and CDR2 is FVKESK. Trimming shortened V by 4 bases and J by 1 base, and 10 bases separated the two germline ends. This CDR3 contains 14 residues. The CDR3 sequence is CASSPYSGQETQYF. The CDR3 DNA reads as TGTGCCAGCAGCCCGTATAGCGGCCAAGAGACCCAGTACTTC.

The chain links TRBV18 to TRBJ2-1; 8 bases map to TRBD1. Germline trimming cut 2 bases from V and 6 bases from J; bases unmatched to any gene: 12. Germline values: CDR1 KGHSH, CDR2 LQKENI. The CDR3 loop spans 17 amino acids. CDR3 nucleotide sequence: TGTGCCAGCTCACCAGGTCCTCCGAGACAGGGGAGCAATGAGCAGTTCTTC. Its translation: CASSPGPPRQGSNEQFF.

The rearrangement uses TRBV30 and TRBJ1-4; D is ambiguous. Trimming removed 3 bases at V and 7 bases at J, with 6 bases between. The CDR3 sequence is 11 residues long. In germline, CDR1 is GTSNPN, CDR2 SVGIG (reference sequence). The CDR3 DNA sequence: TGTGCCTGGAGGTATGGTGAAAAACTGTTTTTT. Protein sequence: CAWRYGEKLFF.

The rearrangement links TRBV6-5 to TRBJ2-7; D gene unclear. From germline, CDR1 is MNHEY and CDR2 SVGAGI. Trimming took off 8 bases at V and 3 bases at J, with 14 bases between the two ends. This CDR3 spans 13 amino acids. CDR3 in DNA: TGTGCCAGCTCGGACCCTCCCCACTACGAGCAGTACTTC. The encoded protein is CASSDPPHYEQYF.

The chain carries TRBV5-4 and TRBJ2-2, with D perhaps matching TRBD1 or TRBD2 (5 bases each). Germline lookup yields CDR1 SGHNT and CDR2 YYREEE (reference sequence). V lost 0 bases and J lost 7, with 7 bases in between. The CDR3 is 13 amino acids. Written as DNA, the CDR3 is TGTGCCAGCAGCTTGGCGGGGCGCGGGGAGCTGTTTTTT. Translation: CASSLAGRGELFF.

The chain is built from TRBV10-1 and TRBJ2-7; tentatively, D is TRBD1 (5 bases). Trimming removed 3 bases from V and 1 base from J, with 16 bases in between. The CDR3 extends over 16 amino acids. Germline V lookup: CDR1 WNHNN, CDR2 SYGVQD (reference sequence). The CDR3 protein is CASSDYLAGKSYEQYF. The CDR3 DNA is TGCGCCAGCAGTGATTATTTGGCAGGGAAGTCCTACGAGCAGTACTTC.

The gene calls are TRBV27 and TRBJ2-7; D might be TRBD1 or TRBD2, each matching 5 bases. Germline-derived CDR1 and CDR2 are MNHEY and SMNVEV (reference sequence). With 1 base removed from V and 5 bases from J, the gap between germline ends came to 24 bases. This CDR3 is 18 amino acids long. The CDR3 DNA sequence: TGTGCCAGCAGTTTATACTACCAGGCCTGGGACCTCGGGGACGAGCAGTACTTC. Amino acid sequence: CASSLYYQAWDLGDEQYF.

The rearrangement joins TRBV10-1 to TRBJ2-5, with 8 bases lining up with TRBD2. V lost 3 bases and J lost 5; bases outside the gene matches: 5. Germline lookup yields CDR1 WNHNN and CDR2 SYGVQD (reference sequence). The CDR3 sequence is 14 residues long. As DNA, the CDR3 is TGCGCCAGCAGTGATATGACTAGCGTGGAGACCCAGTACTTC. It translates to CASSDMTSVETQYF.

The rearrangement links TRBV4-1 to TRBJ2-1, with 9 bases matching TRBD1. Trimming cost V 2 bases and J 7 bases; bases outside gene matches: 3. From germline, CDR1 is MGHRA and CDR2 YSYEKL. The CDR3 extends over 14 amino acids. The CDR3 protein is CASSQNRGLNEQFF. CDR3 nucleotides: TGCGCCAGCAGCCAAAACAGGGGGCTGAATGAGCAGTTCTTC.

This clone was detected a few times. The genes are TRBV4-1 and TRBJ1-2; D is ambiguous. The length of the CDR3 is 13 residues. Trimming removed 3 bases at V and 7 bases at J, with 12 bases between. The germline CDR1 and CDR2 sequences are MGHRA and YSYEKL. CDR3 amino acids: CASSHTPGGGYTF. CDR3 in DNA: TGCGCCAGCAGCCACACTCCGGGCGGTGGCTACACCTTC.

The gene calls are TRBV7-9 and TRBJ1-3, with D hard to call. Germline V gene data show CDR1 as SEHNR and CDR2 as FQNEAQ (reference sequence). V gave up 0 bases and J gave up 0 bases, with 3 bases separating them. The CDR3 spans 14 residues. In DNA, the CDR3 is TGTGCCAGCAGCTTAGCAAGCTCTGGAAACACCATATATTTT. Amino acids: CASSLASSGNTIYF.

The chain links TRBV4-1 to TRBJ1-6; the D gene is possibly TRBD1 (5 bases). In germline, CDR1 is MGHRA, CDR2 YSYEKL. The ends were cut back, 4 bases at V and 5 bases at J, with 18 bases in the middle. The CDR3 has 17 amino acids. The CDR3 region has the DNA TGCGCCAGCAGCCTGACCAGAGCGGCAGGGAATAATTCACCCCTCCACTTT. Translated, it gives CASSLTRAAGNNSPLHF.

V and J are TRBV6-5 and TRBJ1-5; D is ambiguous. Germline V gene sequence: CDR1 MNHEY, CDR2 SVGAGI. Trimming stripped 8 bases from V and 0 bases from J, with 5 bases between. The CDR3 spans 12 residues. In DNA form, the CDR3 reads TGTGCCAGCTCGGGTAGCAATCAGCCCCAGCATTTT. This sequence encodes CASSGSNQPQHF.

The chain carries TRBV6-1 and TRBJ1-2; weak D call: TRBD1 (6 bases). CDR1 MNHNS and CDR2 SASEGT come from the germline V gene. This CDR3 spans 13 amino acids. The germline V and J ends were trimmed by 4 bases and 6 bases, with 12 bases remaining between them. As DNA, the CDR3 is TGTGCCAGCAGTGCAAGGACAGTCGATGGCTACACCTTC. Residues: CASSARTVDGYTF.

The CDR3 region is CTSSPDFAGSGGYTF. DNA for the CDR3: TGCACCAGCAGCCCCGATTTTGCGGGATCGGGTGGCTACACCTTC. V and J are TRBV1 and TRBJ1-2. TRBV1 is a pseudogene. The CDR3 spans 15 residues.

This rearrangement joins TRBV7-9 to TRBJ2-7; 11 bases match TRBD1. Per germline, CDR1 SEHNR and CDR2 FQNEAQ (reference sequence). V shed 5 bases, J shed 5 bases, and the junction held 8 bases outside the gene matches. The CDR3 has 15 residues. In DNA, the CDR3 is TGTGCCAGCAGCAAGGGACAGGGGGTCGAGAACGAGCAGTACTTC. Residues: CASSKGQGVENEQYF.

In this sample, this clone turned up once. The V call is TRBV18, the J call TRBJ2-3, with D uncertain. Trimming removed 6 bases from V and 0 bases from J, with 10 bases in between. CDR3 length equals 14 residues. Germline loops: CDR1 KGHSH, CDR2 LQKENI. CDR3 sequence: CASSQSASTDTQYF. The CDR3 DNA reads TGTGCCAGCTCCCAATCAGCTAGCACAGATACGCAGTATTTT.